This TCR beta chain emerged from a study of blood T cell repertoires in COVID-19. Looking at the study overall: COVID-19 samples collected from the United States, Italy and Spain covered acute and convalescent phases. PBMCs, B-cell-depleted T cells, or T cells were the source of the cDNA or gDNA that made up the material.

Authors' data handling: Amplification with reference gene primers provided the estimates of nucleated cell counts. Method: immunoSEQ multiplex PCR; TCRdb's copy keeps in-frame clones and lacks some. The DNA gave D and trimming, while V, J and clone size come from that table. This table holds 160,000 or so clones, around 85% found once. What was sequenced was peripheral blood. This clonotype was obtained from a man between 60 and 75 years old with active or convalescent COVID-19.

The CDR3 bases are TGTGCCAGCAGCAGAGGGGGCGACGGCTACACCTTC. It specifies CASSRGGDGYTF. V is TRBV7-9 and J is TRBJ1-2, with 7 nucleotides matching TRBD1. Germline V gene lookup returns CDR1 SEHNR and CDR2 FQNEAQ (reference sequence). The CDR3 has 12 amino acids. The V and J ends lost 5 bases and 8 bases, in that order; junction bases with no gene match: 5.